These 21 T cell receptor beta chains came from one sample sequenced in a study of Ad26.COV2.S vaccination and SARS-CoV-2 variants. The table came from immunoSEQ multiplex PCR; TCRdb's copy has only in-frame clones and leaves some out. This repertoire shows 300,000 to 500,000 clones, roughly nine tenths found once; its top ten account for under 3.5%. Indicated treatment: around 19 received Ad26.COV2.S at low or high dose, single or two shots; several received placebo; per-sample allocation not given. The study sampled participants on day 63 after the first vaccine or placebo injection. The starting material was peripheral blood, obtained in a trial of Ad26.COV2.S vaccine versus placebo. These receptors all stem from a person aged 18-60 years who received the Ad26.COV2.S COVID-19 vaccine or a placebo.

The genes are TRBV6-2 or TRBV6-3 and TRBJ2-1, with 7 bases fitting TRBD2. Germline values: CDR1 MNHEY, CDR2 SVGEGT. The CDR3 consists of 14 residues. J lost 10 bases, V lost 4 bases, and 10 bases had no gene match. This chain's CDR3 is CASSFGGGRGEQFF. The CDR3, as DNA: TGTGCCAGCAGTTTTGGCGGGGGACGTGGGGAGCAGTTCTTC.

The chain is built from TRBV7-9 and TRBJ1-1; 7 positions match TRBD1. The CDR3 runs 14 residues. The V gene's germline CDR1 is SEHNR and CDR2 FQNEAQ (reference sequence). J was trimmed by 3 bases and V by 6 bases; bases with no gene match: 7. CDR3: CASRTGTDDTEAFF. Written as DNA, the CDR3 is TGTGCCAGCAGGACCGGGACAGACGACACTGAAGCTTTCTTT.

This chain's CDR3 is CSVEQGLGGYEQYF. The CDR3 DNA reads as TGCAGCGTTGAGCAGGGGCTGGGGGGCTACGAGCAGTACTTC. The chain has TRBV29-1 and TRBJ2-7, with D perhaps matching TRBD1 or TRBD2 (6 bases each). Trimming pared 3 bases from V and 3 bases from J, leaving 15 bases between. The CDR3 covers 14 residues. Germline V gene sequence: CDR1 SQVTM, CDR2 ANQGSEA.

The chain is built from TRBV5-4 and TRBJ2-7, with D possibly being TRBD1 or TRBD2 (5 bases each). V was trimmed by 4 bases and J by 5 bases, leaving 13 bases between them. The CDR3 runs to 13 residues. From germline, CDR1 is SGHNT and CDR2 YYREEE (reference sequence). CDR3 nucleotide sequence: TGTGCCAGCAGCAGGGACCGCTCTCACGAGCAGTACTTC. It translates to CASSRDRSHEQYF.

The V call is TRBV27, the J call TRBJ1-2, with 10 positions matching TRBD1. CDR1 is MNHEY, CDR2 SMNVEV, per germline (reference sequence). This CDR3 is 13 amino acids long. J lost 7 bases, V lost 10 bases, and 9 bases had no gene match. The CDR3 loop reads CATRQGAVGGYTF. The CDR3 coding sequence is TGTGCCACCCGACAGGGGGCTGTAGGTGGCTACACCTTC.

The gene calls are TRBV7-9 and TRBJ1-1; D is unclear. CDR1 SEHNR and CDR2 FQNEAQ come from the germline V gene (reference sequence). Deletions cut 3 bases from V and 1 base from J, with 9 bases between. The CDR3 length is 14 residues. The CDR3 spells CASSLESGNTEAFF. The CDR3 nucleotides read TGTGCCAGCAGCTTGGAGAGCGGGAACACTGAAGCTTTCTTT.

The chain combines TRBV7-9 with TRBJ1-4; D might be TRBD1 (5 bases). Trimming removed 5 bases at V and 6 bases at J, with 13 bases between. The CDR3 consists of 14 residues. Per germline, CDR1 SEHNR and CDR2 FQNEAQ (reference sequence). The CDR3 here is CASSGRDGDEKLFF. CDR3 DNA sequence: TGTGCCAGCAGCGGCCGGGACGGCGATGAAAAACTGTTTTTT.

The chain carries TRBV16 and TRBJ1-5; a possible D gene is TRBD1 (5 bases). Germline V lookup: CDR1 KGHSY, CDR2 FQNENV. The CDR3 extends over 15 amino acids. V gave up 4 bases and J gave up 2 bases, with 12 bases separating them. The CDR3 protein is CASSLEGIGNQPQHF. CDR3 nucleotides: TGTGCCAGCAGCCTTGAGGGGATCGGCAATCAGCCCCAGCATTTT.

The chain combines TRBV6-6 with TRBJ2-7, with 14 bases matching TRBD2. The CDR3 runs to 16 residues. Unmatched junction bases numbered 2, after V lost 0 bases and J lost 4 bases. Germline V gene lookup returns CDR1 MNHNY and CDR2 SVGAGI (reference sequence). The CDR3 loop is CASSYSGLAGGYEQYF. The CDR3 region has the DNA TGTGCCAGCAGTTACTCAGGACTAGCGGGGGGTTACGAGCAGTACTTC.

The chain links TRBV27 to TRBJ1-1; D perhaps matches TRBD1 (5 bases). The V gene's germline CDR1 is MNHEY and CDR2 SMNVEV (reference sequence). The CDR3 is 14 amino acids. Trimming removed 4 bases at V and 1 base at J, with 10 bases between. The CDR3 sequence: CASSSMGGNTEAFF. Written as DNA, the CDR3 is TGTGCCAGCAGTTCAATGGGGGGGAACACTGAAGCTTTCTTT.

This chain uses TRBV4-3 with TRBJ2-5, with 7 bases aligning to TRBD1. With V trimmed by 0 bases and J by 4 bases, 8 bases remained unmatched. The CDR3 runs 16 residues. Germline V gene sequence: CDR1 LGHNA, CDR2 YSLEER. The DNA for the CDR3 is TGCGCCAGCAGCCAAGATCCAAACAGGGGACGAGAGACCCAGTACTTC. Its translation: CASSQDPNRGRETQYF.

This sequence joins TRBV11-2 and TRBJ1-1; a weak D match, TRBD1 (5 bases). Germline V lookup: CDR1 SGHAT, CDR2 FQNNGV. The CDR3 has 15 residues. The ends were cut back, 5 bases at V and 3 bases at J, with 16 bases in the middle. CDR3 protein: CASSLRQGGYTEAFF. DNA for the CDR3: TGTGCCAGCAGCCTACGGCAGGGAGGGTACACTGAAGCTTTCTTT.

The rearrangement uses TRBV4-1 and TRBJ1-2; 7 bases map to TRBD1. V was pared by 3 bases and J by 4 bases, with 5 bases of the junction left unmatched. The germline V gene has CDR1 MGHRA and CDR2 YSYEKL. CDR3 length: 14 residues. DNA for the CDR3: TGCGCCAGCAGCCATTTTGAGGGGGCCTATGGCTACACCTTC. It yields the protein CASSHFEGAYGYTF.

This clone has just one count. This chain uses TRBV5-1 with TRBJ2-2; the match to TRBD2 covers 9 bases. The V gene end was trimmed by 5 bases and the J gene end by 3 bases; junction bases not matched to a gene: 2. CDR1 SGHRS and CDR2 YFSETQ come from the germline V gene. This CDR3 contains 14 residues. CDR3: CASSLAGYTGELFF. CDR3 DNA: TGCGCCAGCAGTCTAGCGGGGTACACCGGGGAGCTGTTTTTT.

The chain has TRBV5-4 and TRBJ2-1; D uncertain. V lost 1 base and J lost 0, with 5 bases in between. Germline CDR1 and CDR2: SGHNT and YYREEE (reference sequence). CDR3 size: 14 residues. This CDR3 reads CASSLLASYNEQFF. The CDR3 DNA reads TGTGCCAGCAGCTTGTTGGCCTCCTACAATGAGCAGTTCTTC.

The gene calls are TRBV2 and TRBJ2-5, with D possibly matching TRBD1 (5 bases). V lost 3 bases and J lost 2, with 10 bases in between. Per germline, CDR1 SNHLY and CDR2 FYNNEI. The CDR3 covers 14 residues. This chain's CDR3 is CASSDPTVQETQYF. The DNA of the CDR3 is TGTGCCAGCAGTGACCCGACAGTTCAAGAGACCCAGTACTTC.

V gene TRBV7-9 combines with J gene TRBJ2-1, with 11 bases that match TRBD2. Germline values: CDR1 SEHNR, CDR2 FQNEAQ (reference sequence). This CDR3 is 15 amino acids long. V lost 6 bases to trimming and J lost 4 bases; unmatched junction nucleotides: 5. In DNA, the CDR3 is TGTGCCAGCAGATATAGCGGGGGGGAATACAATGAGCAGTTCTTC. Residues: CASRYSGGEYNEQFF.

This clone was found a few times. The chain uses TRBV5-1 and TRBJ1-1, with D perhaps matching TRBD1 (5 bases). Germline CDR1 is SGHRS and CDR2 is YFSETQ. V lost 0 bases and J 4 bases, leaving 10 bases between the germline ends. The CDR3 covers 14 residues. The CDR3 DNA sequence: TGCGCCAGCAGCTTGGGTGCAGGGAGCACTGAAGCTTTCTTT. This encodes CASSLGAGSTEAFF.

V usage is TRBV5-4 and J usage is TRBJ1-2; D gene unclear. This CDR3 region has 14 residues. Trimming took off 1 base at V and 3 bases at J, with 10 bases between the two ends. Germline assignment: CDR1 SGHNT and CDR2 YYREEE (reference sequence). CDR3 residues: CASSLLEVDYGYTF. The CDR3 DNA is TGTGCCAGCAGCTTGTTGGAGGTGGACTATGGCTACACCTTC.

The chain joins TRBV12-3 or TRBV12-4 to TRBJ1-1; no firm D call. This CDR3 is built from 13 residues. V shed 2 bases and J shed 6 bases, with 10 bases lying between them. The CDR3 coding sequence is TGTGCCAGCAGTTTAAGGCAGCTCTCTGAAGCTTTCTTT. Residues: CASSLRQLSEAFF.

This rearrangement joins TRBV30 to TRBJ1-2; 9 bases map to TRBD1. V was pared by 2 bases and J by 2 bases, with 9 bases of the junction left unmatched. This CDR3 region has 16 residues. Germline V gene data show CDR1 as GTSNPN and CDR2 as SVGIG (reference sequence). The CDR3 coding sequence is TGTGCCTGGAGTTTCCACTTCGACAGGGGGAACTATGGCTACACCTTC. As protein: CAWSFHFDRGNYGYTF.